The entry below describes one T cell receptor beta chain. Its antigen is as yet unknown. The method was immunoSEQ multiplex PCR; TCRdb's version includes in-frame clones alone and lacks a portion of them. The repertoire has thousands of clones, roughly 60% of them found once; the top ten carry over 15%. The CDR3 length is 12 residues. Between the trimmed V and J ends, which lost 3 bases and 6 bases, there was a span of 5 bases. Germline CDR1 is KGHSH and CDR2 is LQKENI. The sample is drawn from a study of early stage breast cancer tumors. General study results and limits: Commonly generated sequences made up most enriched TCRB sequences shared between patients.

This TCR came from a person aged 50 to 59 with breast cancer. The sequenced material came from breast tumor tissue. The chain couples TRBV18 to TRBJ2-2; no reliable D call. In DNA, the CDR3 is TGTGCCAGCTCACCCCGACCCGGGGAGCTGTTTTTT. This sequence encodes CASSPRPGELFF.